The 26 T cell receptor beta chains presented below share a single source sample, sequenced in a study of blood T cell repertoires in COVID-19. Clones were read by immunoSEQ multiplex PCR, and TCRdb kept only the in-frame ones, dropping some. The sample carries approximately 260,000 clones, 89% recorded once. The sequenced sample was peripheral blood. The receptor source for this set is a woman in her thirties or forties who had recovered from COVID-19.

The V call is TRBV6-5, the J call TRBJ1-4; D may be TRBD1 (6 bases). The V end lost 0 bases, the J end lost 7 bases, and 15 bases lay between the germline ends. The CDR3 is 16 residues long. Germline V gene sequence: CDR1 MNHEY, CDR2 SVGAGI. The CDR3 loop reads CASSYSRLWGREKLFF. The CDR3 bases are TGTGCCAGCAGTTACTCGCGGCTCTGGGGGCGTGAAAAACTGTTTTTT.

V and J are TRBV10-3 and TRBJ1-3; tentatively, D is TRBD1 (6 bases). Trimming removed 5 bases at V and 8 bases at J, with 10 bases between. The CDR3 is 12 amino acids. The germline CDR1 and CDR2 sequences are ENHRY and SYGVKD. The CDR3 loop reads CAISTGSDTIYF. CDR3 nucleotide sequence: TGTGCCATCAGTACAGGGTCGGACACCATATATTTT.

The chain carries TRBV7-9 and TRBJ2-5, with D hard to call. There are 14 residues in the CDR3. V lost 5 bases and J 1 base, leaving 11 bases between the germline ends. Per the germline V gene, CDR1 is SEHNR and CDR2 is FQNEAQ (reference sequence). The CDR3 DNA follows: TGTGCCAGCAGCATATCCTCCTCCCAAGAGACCCAGTACTTC. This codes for CASSISSSQETQYF.

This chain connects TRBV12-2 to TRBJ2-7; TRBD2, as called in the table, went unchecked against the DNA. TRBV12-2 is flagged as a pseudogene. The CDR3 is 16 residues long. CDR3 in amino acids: CASRLPLAGGSYEQYV. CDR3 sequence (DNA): TGTGCAAGTCGCCTTCCGCTAGCGGGCGGGTCCTACGAGCAGTACGTC.

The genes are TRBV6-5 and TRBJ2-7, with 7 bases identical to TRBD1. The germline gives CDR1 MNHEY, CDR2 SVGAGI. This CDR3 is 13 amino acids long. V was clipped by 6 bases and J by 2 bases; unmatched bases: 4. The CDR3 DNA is TGTGCCAGCAGGTTACAGGGGACCTACGAGCAGTACGTC. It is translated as CASRLQGTYEQYV.

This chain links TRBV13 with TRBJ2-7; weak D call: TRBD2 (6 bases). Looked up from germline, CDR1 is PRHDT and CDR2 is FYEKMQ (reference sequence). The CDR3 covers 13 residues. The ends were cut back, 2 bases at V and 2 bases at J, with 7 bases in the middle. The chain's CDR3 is CASSLTGAYEQYV. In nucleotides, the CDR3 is TGTGCCAGCAGCTTAACGGGAGCCTACGAGCAGTACGTC.

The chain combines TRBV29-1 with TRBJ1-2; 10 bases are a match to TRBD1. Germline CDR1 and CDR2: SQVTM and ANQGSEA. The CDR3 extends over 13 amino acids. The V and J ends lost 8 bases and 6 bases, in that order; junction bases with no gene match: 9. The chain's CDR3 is CSWGDRGDDGYTF. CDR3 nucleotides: TGCAGCTGGGGGGACAGGGGTGACGATGGCTACACCTTC. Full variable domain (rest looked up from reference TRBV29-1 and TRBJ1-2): SAVISQKPSRDICQRGTSLTIQCQVDSQVTMMFWYRQQPGQSLTLIATANQGSEATYESGFVIDKFPISRPNLTFSTLTVSNMSPEDSSIYLCSWGDRGDDGYTFGSGTRLTVV.

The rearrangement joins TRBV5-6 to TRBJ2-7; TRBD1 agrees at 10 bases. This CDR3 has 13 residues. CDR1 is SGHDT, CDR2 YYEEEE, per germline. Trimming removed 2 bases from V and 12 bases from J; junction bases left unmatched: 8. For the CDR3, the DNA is TGTGCCAGCAGCTTCGTGGGACAGGGGTTCTCGTACGTC. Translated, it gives CASSFVGQGFSYV.

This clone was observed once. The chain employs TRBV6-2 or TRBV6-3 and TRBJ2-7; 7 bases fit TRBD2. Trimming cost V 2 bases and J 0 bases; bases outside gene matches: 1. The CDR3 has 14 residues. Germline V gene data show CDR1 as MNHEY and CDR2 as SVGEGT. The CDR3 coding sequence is TGTGCCAGCAGTTACGCGGGAGTCTCCTACGAGCAGTACGTC. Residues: CASSYAGVSYEQYV.

The CDR3 loop reads CASSPDSGNSPLHF. The DNA of the CDR3 is TGTGCCAGCAGTCCCGACTCAGGGAATTCACCCCTCCACTTT. This sequence joins TRBV6-4 and TRBJ1-6; tentatively, D is TRBD1 (5 bases). Per germline, CDR1 MRHNA and CDR2 SNTAGT. Trimming removed 5 bases at V and 7 bases at J, with 12 bases between. The CDR3 is 14 residues long.

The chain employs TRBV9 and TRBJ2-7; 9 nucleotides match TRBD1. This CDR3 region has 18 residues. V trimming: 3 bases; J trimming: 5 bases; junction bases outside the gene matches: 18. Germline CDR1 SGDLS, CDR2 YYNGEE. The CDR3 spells CASSARPNNRGLVNEQYF. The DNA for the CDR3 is TGTGCCAGCAGCGCCCGTCCCAACAACAGGGGGCTCGTAAACGAGCAGTACTTC.

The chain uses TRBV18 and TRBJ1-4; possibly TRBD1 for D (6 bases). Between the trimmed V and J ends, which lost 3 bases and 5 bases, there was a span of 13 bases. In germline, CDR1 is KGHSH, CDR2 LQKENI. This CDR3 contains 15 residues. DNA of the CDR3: TGTGCCAGCTCACCCCCAACAGGACAGAATGAAAAACTGTTTTTT. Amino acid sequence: CASSPPTGQNEKLFF.

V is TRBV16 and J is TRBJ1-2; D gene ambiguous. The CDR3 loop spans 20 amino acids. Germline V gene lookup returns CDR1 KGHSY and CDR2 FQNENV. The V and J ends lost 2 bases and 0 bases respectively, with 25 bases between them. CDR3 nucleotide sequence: TGTGCCAGCAGCCAAGCTCCGGGTCCCTCTGCCGTTACGTCTAACTATGGCTACACCTTC. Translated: CASSQAPGPSAVTSNYGYTF.

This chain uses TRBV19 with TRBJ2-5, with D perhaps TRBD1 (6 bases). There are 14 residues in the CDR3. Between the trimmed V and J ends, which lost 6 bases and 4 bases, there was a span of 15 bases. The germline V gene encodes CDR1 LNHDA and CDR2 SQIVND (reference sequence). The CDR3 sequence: CASREVGAGETQYF. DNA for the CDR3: TGTGCCAGTAGGGAGGTGGGGGCAGGAGAGACCCAGTACTTC.

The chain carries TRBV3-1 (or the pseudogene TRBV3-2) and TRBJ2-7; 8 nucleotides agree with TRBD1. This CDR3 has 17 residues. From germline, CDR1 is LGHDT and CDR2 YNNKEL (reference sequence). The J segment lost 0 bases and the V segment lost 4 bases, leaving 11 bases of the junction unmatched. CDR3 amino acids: CASSRNPGQDSSYEQYF. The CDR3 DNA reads TGTGCCAGCAGCCGAAATCCGGGACAGGATAGCTCCTACGAGCAGTACTTC.

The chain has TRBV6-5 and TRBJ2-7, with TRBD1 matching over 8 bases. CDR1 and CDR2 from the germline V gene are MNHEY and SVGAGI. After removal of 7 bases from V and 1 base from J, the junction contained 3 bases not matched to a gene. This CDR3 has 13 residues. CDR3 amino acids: CASTRQGSYEQYF. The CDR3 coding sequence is TGTGCCAGCACCCGACAGGGGTCCTACGAGCAGTACTTC.

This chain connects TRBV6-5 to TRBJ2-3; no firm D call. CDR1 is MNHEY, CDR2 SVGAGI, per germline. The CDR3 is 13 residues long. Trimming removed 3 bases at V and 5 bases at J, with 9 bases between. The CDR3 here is CASSYDFVDTQYF. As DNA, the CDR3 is TGTGCCAGCAGTTATGACTTTGTAGATACGCAGTATTTT.

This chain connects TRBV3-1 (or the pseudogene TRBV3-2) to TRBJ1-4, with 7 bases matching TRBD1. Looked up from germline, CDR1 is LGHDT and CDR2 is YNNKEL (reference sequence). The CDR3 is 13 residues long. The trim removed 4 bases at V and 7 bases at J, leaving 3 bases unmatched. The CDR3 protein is CASSPRGVEKLFF. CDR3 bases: TGTGCCAGCAGCCCCAGGGGGGTTGAAAAACTGTTTTTT.

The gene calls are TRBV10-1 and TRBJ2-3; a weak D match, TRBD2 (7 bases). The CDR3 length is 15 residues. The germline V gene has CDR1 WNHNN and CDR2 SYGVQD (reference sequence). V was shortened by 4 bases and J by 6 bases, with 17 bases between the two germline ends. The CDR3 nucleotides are TGCGCCAGCAGTGCAGGCGGGGGCACGTCTGATACGCAGTATTTT. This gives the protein CASSAGGGTSDTQYF.

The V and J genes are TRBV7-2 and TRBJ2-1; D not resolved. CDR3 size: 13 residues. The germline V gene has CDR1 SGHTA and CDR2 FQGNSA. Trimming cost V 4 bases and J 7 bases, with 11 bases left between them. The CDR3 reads CASSSQVLNEQFF. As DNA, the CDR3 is TGTGCCAGCAGCTCCCAGGTTCTTAATGAGCAGTTCTTC. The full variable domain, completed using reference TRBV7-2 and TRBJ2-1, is GAGVSQSPSNKVTEKGKDVELRCDPISGHTALYWYRQSLGQGLEFLIYFQGNSAPDKSGLPSDRFSAERTGGSVSTLTIQRTQQEDSAVYLCASSSQVLNEQFFGPGTRLTVL.

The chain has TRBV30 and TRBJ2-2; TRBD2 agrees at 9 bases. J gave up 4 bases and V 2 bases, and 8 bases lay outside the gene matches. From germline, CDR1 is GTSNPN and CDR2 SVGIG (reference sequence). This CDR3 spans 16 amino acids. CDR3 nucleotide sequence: TGTGCCTGGAGTACGATTAGCGGGAGATTCACCGGGGAGCTGTTTTTT. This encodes CAWSTISGRFTGELFF.

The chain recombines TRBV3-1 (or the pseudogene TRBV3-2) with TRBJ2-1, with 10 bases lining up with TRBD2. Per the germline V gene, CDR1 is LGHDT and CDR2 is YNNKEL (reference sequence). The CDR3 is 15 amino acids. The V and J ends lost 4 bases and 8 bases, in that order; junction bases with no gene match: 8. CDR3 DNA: TGTGCCAGCAGCCTAGAGCGGGAGGGCCCTTATGAGCAGTTCTTC. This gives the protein CASSLEREGPYEQFF.

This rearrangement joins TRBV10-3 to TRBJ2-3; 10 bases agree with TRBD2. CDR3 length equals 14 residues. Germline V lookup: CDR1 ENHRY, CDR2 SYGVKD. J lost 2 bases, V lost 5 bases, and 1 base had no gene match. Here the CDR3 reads CAISSGGDTDTQYF. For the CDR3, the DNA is TGTGCCATCAGTAGCGGGGGGGACACAGATACGCAGTATTTT.

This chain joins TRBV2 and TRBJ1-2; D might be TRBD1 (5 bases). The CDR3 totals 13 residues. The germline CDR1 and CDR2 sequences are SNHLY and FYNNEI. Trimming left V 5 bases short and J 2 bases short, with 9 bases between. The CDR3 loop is CASSFDSNYGYTF. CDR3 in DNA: TGTGCCAGCAGTTTCGACAGCAACTATGGCTACACCTTC.

CDR3 nucleotides: TGCGCCAGCAGCCAAGATCGAGGGGGCGGCCAGCCCCAGCATTTT. This codes for CASSQDRGGGQPQHF. V and J are TRBV4-3 and TRBJ1-5; TRBD1 matches at 7 bases. This CDR3 spans 15 amino acids. V lost 0 bases to trimming and J lost 7 bases; unmatched junction nucleotides: 6. Germline values: CDR1 LGHNA, CDR2 YSLEER.

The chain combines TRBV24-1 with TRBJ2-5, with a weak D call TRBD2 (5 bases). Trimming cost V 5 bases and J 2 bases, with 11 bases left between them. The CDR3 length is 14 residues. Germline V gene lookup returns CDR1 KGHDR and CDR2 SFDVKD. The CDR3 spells CATSGSSNQETQYF. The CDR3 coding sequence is TGTGCCACCAGTGGGTCTAGCAATCAAGAGACCCAGTACTTC.